The clone carrying this TCR beta chain is a singleton in its sample. Its antigen remains unknown. V was clipped by 3 bases and J by 7 bases; unmatched bases: 10. Germline CDR1 reads MNHEY; CDR2 reads SMNVEV (reference sequence). The CDR3 contains 15 residues. Repertoires were generated with immunoSEQ multiplex PCR, while TCRdb's copy carries only in-frame clones and drops some. The profile covers about 100,000 clones, with 80% to 95% appearing a single time and 1.5% to 2% taken by the ten largest. This sample is drawn from a study of T cell responses to AZD1222 COVID-19 vaccine. Notes on the study in general: At 160-218 and 743-854, vaccine-associated CD4 TCRs were dominant, and they spanned spike.

J is TRBJ2-5 and V is TRBV27; 8 nucleotides line up with TRBD2. The sample in question was peripheral blood, obtained on day 0 of AZD1222 vaccination. This TCR was recovered from an adult in good health. The CDR3 here is CASSLGRAGVVTQYF. CDR3 in DNA: TGTGCCAGCAGTTTGGGCCGAGCGGGAGTTGTGACCCAGTACTTC.